This TCR beta chain was identified in a study of post-analysis software for immune sequencing data. Study-level points and caveats: Controls had lower frequencies than patients of 4 or 5 TRBV segments, which included TRBV5-6, TRBV5-1 and TRBV20-1.

Unique molecular identifiers were carried by the TCR beta cDNA libraries. MiXCR was run by TCRdb on the PCR reads, yielding one entry per CDR3 protein. The sample records 700,000 to 800,000 distinct CDR3 sequences, just under 30% being singletons. Germline-derived CDR1 and CDR2 are MNHEY and SMNVEV (reference sequence). There are 14 residues in the CDR3. On this clonotype: Antigen: not known. A read error may account for a junction end that differs from germline.

The chain combines TRBV27 with TRBJ2-7; tentatively, D is TRBD2 (5 bases). Sequenced: blood. The source of this sequence is a girl between 5 and 17 years old with multiple sclerosis. The chain's CDR3 is CASSFVEGAYEQYF. DNA for the CDR3: TGTGCCAGCAGTTTTGTAGAGGGAGCCTACGAGCAGTACTTT.